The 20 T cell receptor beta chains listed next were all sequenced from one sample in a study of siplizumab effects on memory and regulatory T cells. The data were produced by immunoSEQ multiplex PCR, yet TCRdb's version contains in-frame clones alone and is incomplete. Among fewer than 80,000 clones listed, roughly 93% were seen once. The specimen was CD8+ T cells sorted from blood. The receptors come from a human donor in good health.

The CDR3 bases are TGTGCCAGCAGCCGGGGTGTATACACCGGGGAGCTGTTTTTT. This gives the protein CASSRGVYTGELFF. This chain links TRBV6-5 with TRBJ2-2; D is perhaps TRBD2 (5 bases). CDR1 is MNHEY, CDR2 SVGAGI, per germline. The V end was cut by 6 bases, the J end by 3 bases, with 11 bases between. The CDR3 sequence is 14 residues long.

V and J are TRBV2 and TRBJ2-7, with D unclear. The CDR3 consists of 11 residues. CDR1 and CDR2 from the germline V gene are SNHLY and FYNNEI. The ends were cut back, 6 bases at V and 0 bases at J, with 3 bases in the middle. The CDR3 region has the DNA TGTGCCAGCAGAAACTCCTACGAGCAGTACTTC. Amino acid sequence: CASRNSYEQYF.

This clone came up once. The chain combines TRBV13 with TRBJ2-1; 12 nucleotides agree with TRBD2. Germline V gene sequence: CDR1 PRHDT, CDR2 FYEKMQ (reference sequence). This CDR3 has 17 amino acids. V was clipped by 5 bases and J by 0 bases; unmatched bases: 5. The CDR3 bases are TGTGCCAGCAGCGGAGGACTAGCGGGGACCTCCTACAATGAGCAGTTCTTC. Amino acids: CASSGGLAGTSYNEQFF.

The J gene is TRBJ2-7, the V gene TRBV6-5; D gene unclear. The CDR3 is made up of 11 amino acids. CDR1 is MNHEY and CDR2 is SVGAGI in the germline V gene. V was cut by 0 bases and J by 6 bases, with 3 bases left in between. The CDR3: CASSYSTEQYF. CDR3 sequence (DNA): TGTGCCAGCAGTTACTCGACCGAGCAGTACTTC.

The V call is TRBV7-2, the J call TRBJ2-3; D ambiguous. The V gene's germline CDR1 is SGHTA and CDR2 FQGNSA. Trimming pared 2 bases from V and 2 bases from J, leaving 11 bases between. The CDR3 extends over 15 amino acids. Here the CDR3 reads CASSLHSRYTDTQYF. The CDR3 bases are TGTGCCAGCAGCTTACACTCCAGGTACACAGATACGCAGTATTTT.

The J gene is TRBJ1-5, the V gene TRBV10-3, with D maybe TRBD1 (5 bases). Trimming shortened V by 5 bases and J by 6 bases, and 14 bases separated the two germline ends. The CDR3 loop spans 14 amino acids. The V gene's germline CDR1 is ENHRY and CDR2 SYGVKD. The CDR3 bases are TGTGCCATCAGTCTTGGGGGGGACGGTCAGCCCCAGCATTTT. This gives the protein CAISLGGDGQPQHF.

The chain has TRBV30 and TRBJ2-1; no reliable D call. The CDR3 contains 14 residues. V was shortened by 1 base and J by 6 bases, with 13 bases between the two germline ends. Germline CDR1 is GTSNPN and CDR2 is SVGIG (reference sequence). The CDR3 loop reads CAWSGPVGINEQFF. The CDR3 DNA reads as TGTGCCTGGAGTGGTCCAGTTGGGATCAATGAGCAGTTCTTC.

The CDR3 nucleotides are TGTGCCACCTCAGAATCAGGCTCCCCTCGTTCACCCCTCCACTTT. This encodes CATSESGSPRSPLHF. The chain joins TRBV6-1 to TRBJ1-6; D unclear. Germline V gene sequence: CDR1 MNHNS, CDR2 SASEGT. The CDR3 has 15 amino acids. Trimming shortened V by 10 bases and J by 9 bases, and 22 bases separated the two germline ends.

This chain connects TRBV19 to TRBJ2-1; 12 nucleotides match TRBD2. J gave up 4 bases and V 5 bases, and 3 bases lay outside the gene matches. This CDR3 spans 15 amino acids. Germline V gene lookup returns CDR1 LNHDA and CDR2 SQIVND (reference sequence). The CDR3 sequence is CASSRTSGEYNEQFF. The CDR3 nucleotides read TGTGCCAGTAGTCGGACTAGCGGGGAGTACAATGAGCAGTTCTTC.

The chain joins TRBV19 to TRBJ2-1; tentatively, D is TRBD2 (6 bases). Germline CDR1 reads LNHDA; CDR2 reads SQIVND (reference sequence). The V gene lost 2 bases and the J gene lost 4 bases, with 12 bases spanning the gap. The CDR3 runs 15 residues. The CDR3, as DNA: TGTGCCAGTAGTATAATTAGCGGAACTTACAATGAGCAGTTCTTC. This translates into CASSIISGTYNEQFF.

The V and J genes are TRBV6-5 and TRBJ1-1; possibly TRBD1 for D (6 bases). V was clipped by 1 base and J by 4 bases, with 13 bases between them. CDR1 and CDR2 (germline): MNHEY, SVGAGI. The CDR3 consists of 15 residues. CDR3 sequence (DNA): TGTGCCAGCAGTTACTGGGGGGCATCAGGCACTGAAGCTTTCTTT. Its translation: CASSYWGASGTEAFF.

The CDR3 is CASSLVVSGDYNEQFF. CDR3 DNA: TGTGCCAGCAGCTTAGTGGTTAGCGGGGACTACAATGAGCAGTTCTTC. J is TRBJ2-1 and V is TRBV11-2, with TRBD2 matching over 8 bases. The CDR3 spans 16 residues. V lost 1 base, J lost 3 bases, and 5 bases stayed unmatched. Per the germline V gene, CDR1 is SGHAT and CDR2 is FQNNGV.

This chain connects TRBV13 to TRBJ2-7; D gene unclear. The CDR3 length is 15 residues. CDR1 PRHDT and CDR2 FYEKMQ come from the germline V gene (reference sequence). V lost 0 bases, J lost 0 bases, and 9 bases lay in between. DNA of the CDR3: TGTGCCAGCAGCTTAGGCATCAGGAGCTCCTACGAGCAGTACTTC. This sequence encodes CASSLGIRSSYEQYF.

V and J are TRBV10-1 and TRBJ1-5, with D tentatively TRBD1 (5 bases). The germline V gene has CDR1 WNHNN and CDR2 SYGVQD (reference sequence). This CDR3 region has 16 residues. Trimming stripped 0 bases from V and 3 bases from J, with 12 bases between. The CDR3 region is CASSESKGADNQPQHF. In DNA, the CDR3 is TGCGCCAGCAGTGAGTCGAAAGGGGCAGACAATCAGCCCCAGCATTTT.

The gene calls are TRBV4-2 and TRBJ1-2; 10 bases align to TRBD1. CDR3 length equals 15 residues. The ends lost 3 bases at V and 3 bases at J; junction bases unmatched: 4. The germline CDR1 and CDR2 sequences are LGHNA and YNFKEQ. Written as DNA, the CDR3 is TGTGCCAGCAGCCAGGCTGGGACAGGGGACTATGGCTACACCTTC. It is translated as CASSQAGTGDYGYTF.

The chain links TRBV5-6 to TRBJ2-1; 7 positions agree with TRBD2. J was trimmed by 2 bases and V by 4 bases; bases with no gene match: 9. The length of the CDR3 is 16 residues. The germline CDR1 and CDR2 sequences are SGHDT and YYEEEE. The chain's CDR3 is CASSPTGGSPYNEQFF. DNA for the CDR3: TGTGCCAGCAGCCCCACCGGGGGGAGTCCCTACAATGAGCAGTTCTTC.

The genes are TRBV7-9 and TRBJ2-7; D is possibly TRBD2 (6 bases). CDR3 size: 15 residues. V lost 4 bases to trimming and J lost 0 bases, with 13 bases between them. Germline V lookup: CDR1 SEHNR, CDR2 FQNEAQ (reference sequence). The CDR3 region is CASSSSWGGSYEQYF. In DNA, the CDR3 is TGTGCCAGCAGCTCATCATGGGGAGGCTCCTACGAGCAGTACTTC. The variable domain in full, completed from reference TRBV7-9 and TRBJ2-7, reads DTGVSQNPRHKITKRGQNVTFRCDPISEHNRLYWYRQTLGQGPEFLTYFQNEAQLEKSRLLSDRFSAERPKGSFSTLEIQRTEQGDSAMYLCASSSSWGGSYEQYFGPGTRLTVT.

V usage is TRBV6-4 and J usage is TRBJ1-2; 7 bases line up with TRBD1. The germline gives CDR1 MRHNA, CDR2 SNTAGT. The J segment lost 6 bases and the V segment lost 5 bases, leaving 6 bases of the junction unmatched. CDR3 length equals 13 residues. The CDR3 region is CASSFGQAHGYTF. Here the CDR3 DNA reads TGTGCCAGCAGTTTCGGACAGGCGCATGGCTACACCTTC.

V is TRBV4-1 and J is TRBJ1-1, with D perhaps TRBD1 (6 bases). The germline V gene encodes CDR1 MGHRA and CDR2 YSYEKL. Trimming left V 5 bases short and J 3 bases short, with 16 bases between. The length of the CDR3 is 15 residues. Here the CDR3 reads CASSSKTGADTEAFF. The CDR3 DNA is TGCGCCAGCAGCTCAAAGACAGGCGCGGACACTGAAGCTTTCTTT.

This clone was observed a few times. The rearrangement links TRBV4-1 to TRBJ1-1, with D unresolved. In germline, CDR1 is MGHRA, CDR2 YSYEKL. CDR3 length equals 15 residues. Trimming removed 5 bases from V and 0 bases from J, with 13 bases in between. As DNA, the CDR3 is TGCGCCAGCAGCTGGGGAGGGAGGCTGAACACTGAAGCTTTCTTT. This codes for CASSWGGRLNTEAFF.